Listed below are T cell receptor beta chains from one sample, sequenced in a study of blood T cells in healthy people across ages. Via MiXCR, TCRdb re-called the 5' RACE reads, giving one row per CDR3 protein. The data show around 1.5 million distinct CDR3 sequences, 55% to 75% seen once. The specimen was blood. Source of these receptors: a man aged 18 to 35 in good health. Each CDR3 is given with its conserved first and last residue. The D gene is left open where the match is weak. Only some rows state a clone size, as once, few, many or a class for expanded clones.

abundance: NA; d_gene: NA; j_gene: TRBJ1-5; v_gene: TRBV6-6; CDR3nt: TGTGCCAGCAGGGACCGATCCGATCAGCCCCAGCATTTT; CDR3aa: CASRDRSDQPQHF
abundance: NA; d_gene: NA; j_gene: TRBJ2-1; v_gene: TRBV6-2/TRBV6-3; CDR3nt: TGTGCCAGCAGTTACGCCATCGGGGAGTCCCAGGTCGGCAATGAGCAGTTCTTC; CDR3aa: CASSYAIGESQVGNEQFF
abundance: few; d_gene: TRBD1; j_gene: TRBJ1-4; v_gene: TRBV6-1; CDR3nt: TGTGCCAGCAGTCGGGACAGGGTAATTGTGGATGGCGTTGGGAATGAAAAACTGTTTTTT; CDR3aa: CASSRDRVIVDGVGNEKLFF
abundance: NA; d_gene: TRBD1; j_gene: TRBJ1-1; v_gene: TRBV12-3/TRBV12-4; CDR3nt: TGTGCCAGCAGGATGACAGGGGGCAACACTGAAGCTTTCTTT; CDR3aa: CASRMTGGNTEAFF
abundance: NA; d_gene: NA; j_gene: TRBJ2-1; v_gene: TRBV6-6; CDR3nt: TGTGCCAGCAGTTACAATGGTAATGAGCAGTTCTTC; CDR3aa: CASSYNGNEQFF
abundance: NA; d_gene: NA; j_gene: TRBJ2-3; v_gene: TRBV12-3/TRBV12-4; CDR3nt: TGTGTCAGCAGTCCAACAGATACGCAGTATTTT; CDR3aa: CVSSPTDTQYF
abundance: NA; d_gene: NA; j_gene: TRBJ2-2; v_gene: TRBV29-1; CDR3nt: TGCAGCGTTGACGGGCAGGGTGCCACCGGGGAGCTGTTTTTT; CDR3aa: CSVDGQGATGELFF
abundance: many; d_gene: NA; j_gene: TRBJ2-7; v_gene: TRBV20-1; CDR3nt: TGCAGTGCTAGCGTCAGGGAAGTCGAGCAGTACTTC; CDR3aa: CSASVREVEQYF
abundance: NA; d_gene: TRBD2; j_gene: TRBJ2-7; v_gene: TRBV20-1; CDR3nt: TGCAGTGCTAGCGTGGGCGGGAGGATTTACGAGCAGTACTTC; CDR3aa: CSASVGGRIYEQYF
abundance: few; d_gene: NA; j_gene: TRBJ2-1; v_gene: TRBV10-3; CDR3nt: TGTGCCATCAGCCCTGGGACTGAGCAGTTCTTC; CDR3aa: CAISPGTEQFF
abundance: once; d_gene: TRBD1; j_gene: TRBJ1-4; v_gene: TRBV4-3; CDR3nt: TGCGCCAGCAGCCAAGTCCCGGGACAGTATGAAAAACTGTTTTTT; CDR3aa: CASSQVPGQYEKLFF
abundance: NA; d_gene: NA; j_gene: TRBJ1-1; v_gene: TRBV7-9; CDR3nt: TGTGCCAGCAGCTTAGACGTTGGAGGGAACACTGAAGCTTTCTTT; CDR3aa: CASSLDVGGNTEAFF
abundance: NA; d_gene: NA; j_gene: TRBJ2-3; v_gene: TRBV9; CDR3nt: TGTGCCAGCAGCGTAGGAGGCTTTGACGCAGATACGCAGTATTTT; CDR3aa: CASSVGGFDADTQYF
abundance: NA; d_gene: NA; j_gene: TRBJ2-7; v_gene: TRBV14; CDR3nt: TGTGCCAGCAGCCAAGTAAGGCAGGGCGAGCAGTACTTC; CDR3aa: CASSQVRQGEQYF
abundance: NA; d_gene: NA; j_gene: TRBJ1-2; v_gene: TRBV20-1; CDR3nt: TGCAGTGCTAGAGATAGGGGCAGAACCACTAACTATGGCTACACCTTC; CDR3aa: CSARDRGRTTNYGYTF
abundance: NA; d_gene: NA; j_gene: TRBJ1-2; v_gene: TRBV7-9; CDR3nt: TGTGCCAGCAGCCCCCTCCAAAGGGCCCATAGCTACACCTTC; CDR3aa: CASSPLQRAHSYTF
abundance: NA; d_gene: TRBD2; j_gene: TRBJ2-1; v_gene: TRBV6-2/TRBV6-3; CDR3nt: TGTGCCAGCAGGGGACTAGTTAGGGGTGAGCAGTTCTTC; CDR3aa: CASRGLVRGEQFF
abundance: NA; d_gene: NA; j_gene: TRBJ2-7; v_gene: TRBV10-3; CDR3nt: TGTGCCATCAGAGTGTGGCGGGACAGCTCTTACGAGCAGTACTTC; CDR3aa: CAIRVWRDSSYEQYF
abundance: NA; d_gene: NA; j_gene: TRBJ2-5; v_gene: TRBV7-6; CDR3nt: TGTGCCAGCAGCTTAGTTTCCGGGAACGCCGAGACCCAGTACTTC; CDR3aa: CASSLVSGNAETQYF
abundance: NA; d_gene: NA; j_gene: TRBJ2-7; v_gene: TRBV6-1; CDR3nt: TGTGCCAGCAGAAGTTACGGCGGGGACCTAGGTTCCTACGAGCAGTACTTC; CDR3aa: CASRSYGGDLGSYEQYF
abundance: NA; d_gene: NA; j_gene: TRBJ2-1; v_gene: TRBV10-1; CDR3nt: TGCGCCAGCAGTGAGTCGAGGGCATCCGAGCAGTTCTTC; CDR3aa: CASSESRASEQFF
abundance: once; d_gene: TRBD1; j_gene: TRBJ2-7; v_gene: TRBV6-6; CDR3nt: TGTGCCAGCAGCACCGGGACAGGGGGCGGAAGCGAGCAGTACTTC; CDR3aa: CASSTGTGGGSEQYF
abundance: few; d_gene: TRBD2; j_gene: TRBJ2-1; v_gene: TRBV6-2/TRBV6-3; CDR3nt: TGTGCCAGCAGCCTCACCCTCAGTAGCGGGGGGGCCAAGCAGTTCTTC; CDR3aa: CASSLTLSSGGAKQFF